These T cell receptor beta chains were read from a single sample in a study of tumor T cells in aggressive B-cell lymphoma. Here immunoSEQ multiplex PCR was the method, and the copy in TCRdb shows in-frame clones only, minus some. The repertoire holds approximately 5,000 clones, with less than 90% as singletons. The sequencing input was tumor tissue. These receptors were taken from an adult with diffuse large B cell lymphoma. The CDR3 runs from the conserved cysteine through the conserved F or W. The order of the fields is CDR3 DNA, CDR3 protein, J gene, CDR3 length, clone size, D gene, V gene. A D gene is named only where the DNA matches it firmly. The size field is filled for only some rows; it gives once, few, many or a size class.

CDR3nt: TGTGCCAGTAGGATGATAGGGGACAGGGTCACAGATACGCAGTATTTT
CDR3aa: CASRMIGDRVTDTQYF
j_gene: TRBJ2-3
len: 16
abundance: -
d_gene: TRBD1
v_gene: TRBV19

CDR3nt: TGTGCCACCAGTCCGCCCGGGTCGCACACTGAAGCTTTCTTT
CDR3aa: CATSPPGSHTEAFF
j_gene: TRBJ1-1
len: 14
abundance: -
d_gene: -
v_gene: TRBV15

CDR3nt: TGTGCCAGCAATAACAGGGGGCCTCGTGAAAAACTGTTTTTT
CDR3aa: CASNNRGPREKLFF
j_gene: TRBJ1-4
len: 14
abundance: -
d_gene: TRBD1
v_gene: TRBV6-5

CDR3nt: TGTGCCAGCAGTTACTCGAAGGAGCGACCTGAGACCCAGTACTTC
CDR3aa: CASSYSKERPETQYF
j_gene: TRBJ2-5
len: 15
abundance: -
d_gene: -
v_gene: TRBV6-6

CDR3nt: TGTGCCAGTAGACAGACAGGGTCCTACGAGCAGTACTTC
CDR3aa: CASRQTGSYEQYF
j_gene: TRBJ2-7
len: 13
abundance: -
d_gene: TRBD1
v_gene: TRBV19

CDR3nt: TGTGCCAGCAGGAAACTGACAGCGAACACCGGGGAGCTGTTTTTT
CDR3aa: CASRKLTANTGELFF
j_gene: TRBJ2-2
len: 15
abundance: -
d_gene: -
v_gene: TRBV2

CDR3nt: TGCAGCGCACGCCGGGGTTACAACTATGGCTACACCTTC
CDR3aa: CSARRGYNYGYTF
j_gene: TRBJ1-2
len: 13
abundance: -
d_gene: -
v_gene: TRBV29-1

CDR3nt: TGCGCCAGCAGCCTATTTGGCCGACAGGGAACCTACGAGCAGTACTTC
CDR3aa: CASSLFGRQGTYEQYF
j_gene: TRBJ2-7
len: 16
abundance: -
d_gene: TRBD1
v_gene: TRBV5-1

CDR3nt: TGTGCCAGAAGCTTAGTGTGGCGGGGAGATTCCTACGAGCAGTACTTC
CDR3aa: CARSLVWRGDSYEQYF
j_gene: TRBJ2-7
len: 16
abundance: -
d_gene: -
v_gene: TRBV5-3

CDR3nt: TGTGCCAGCAGACGGGGAGCAGGAGAGTACGAGCAGTACTTC
CDR3aa: CASRRGAGEYEQYF
j_gene: TRBJ2-7
len: 14
abundance: few
d_gene: -
v_gene: TRBV6-5

CDR3nt: TGTGCCAGCAGTTTACTCGGGAGGGGTAATTCACCCCTCCACTTT
CDR3aa: CASSLLGRGNSPLHF
j_gene: TRBJ1-6
len: 15
abundance: -
d_gene: -
v_gene: TRBV27

CDR3nt: TGCGCCAGCAGTCTAGATACTAACTATGGCTACACCTTC
CDR3aa: CASSLDTNYGYTF
j_gene: TRBJ1-2
len: 13
abundance: once
d_gene: -
v_gene: TRBV10-1

CDR3nt: TGCGCCAGCAGCACGCCTGGGGAGTACGAGCAGTACTTC
CDR3aa: CASSTPGEYEQYF
j_gene: TRBJ2-7
len: 13
abundance: -
d_gene: -
v_gene: TRBV5-1

CDR3nt: TGCGCCAGCAGCCCTCAGTCCGGGACTAGTTCCCTCGAGCAGTACTTC
CDR3aa: CASSPQSGTSSLEQYF
j_gene: TRBJ2-7
len: 16
abundance: -
d_gene: TRBD2
v_gene: TRBV5-1

CDR3nt: TGTGCCAGCAGCCTACTACTCACTTTGGGGGGCACTGAAGCTTTCTTT
CDR3aa: CASSLLLTLGGTEAFF
j_gene: TRBJ1-1
len: 16
abundance: -
d_gene: -
v_gene: TRBV7-8

CDR3nt: TGTGCCAGCAAGGCGGAAGAGGACACTGAAGCTTTCTTT
CDR3aa: CASKAEEDTEAFF
j_gene: TRBJ1-1
len: 13
abundance: -
d_gene: -
v_gene: TRBV5-6

CDR3nt: TGTGCCAGTAGTATAATGTGGGACAGGGGAGATCAGCCCCAGCATTTT
CDR3aa: CASSIMWDRGDQPQHF
j_gene: TRBJ1-5
len: 16
abundance: -
d_gene: TRBD1
v_gene: TRBV19

CDR3nt: TGTGCCTGGAGTGTCCGGGGGAATCAGCCCCAGCATTTT
CDR3aa: CAWSVRGNQPQHF
j_gene: TRBJ1-5
len: 13
abundance: -
d_gene: -
v_gene: TRBV30

CDR3nt: TGCGCCAGCAGTCTAGCGGAAAAAGGCAGTGAGCAGTTCTTC
CDR3aa: CASSLAEKGSEQFF
j_gene: TRBJ2-1
len: 14
abundance: -
d_gene: TRBD2
v_gene: TRBV5-1

CDR3nt: TGTGCCAGCAGTTTAAAGGGACTAGCGGGAGCTGGGCCAGATACGCAGTATTTT
CDR3aa: CASSLKGLAGAGPDTQYF
j_gene: TRBJ2-3
len: 18
abundance: -
d_gene: TRBD2
v_gene: TRBV27

CDR3nt: TGTGCCAGCAGCTTGGTTGCGGGAGGGCCCTACAATGAGCAGTTCTTC
CDR3aa: CASSLVAGGPYNEQFF
j_gene: TRBJ2-1
len: 16
abundance: -
d_gene: TRBD2
v_gene: TRBV5-6

CDR3nt: TGTGCCAGCAGCTTGGCCTTGGGGGCCGACTCCTACGAGCAGTACTTC
CDR3aa: CASSLALGADSYEQYF
j_gene: TRBJ2-7
len: 16
abundance: -
d_gene: -
v_gene: TRBV5-8

CDR3nt: TGCGCCAGCAGTGACACAGGGGTTCCCTACAATGAGCAGTTCTTC
CDR3aa: CASSDTGVPYNEQFF
j_gene: TRBJ2-1
len: 15
abundance: -
d_gene: TRBD1
v_gene: TRBV10-1

CDR3nt: TGTGCCAGCAGCCAAGGGACAGCCCAAGAGACCCAGTACTTC
CDR3aa: CASSQGTAQETQYF
j_gene: TRBJ2-5
len: 14
abundance: -
d_gene: TRBD1
v_gene: TRBV6-6

CDR3nt: TGTGCCAGCAGTAAATACGGGGGAAGCGTTGAAGCTTTCTTT
CDR3aa: CASSKYGGSVEAFF
j_gene: TRBJ1-1
len: 14
abundance: -
d_gene: -
v_gene: TRBV6-5

CDR3nt: TGTGCCAGCAAGTACAGAAAAACCGGGGAGCTGTTTTTT
CDR3aa: CASKYRKTGELFF
j_gene: TRBJ2-2
len: 13
abundance: -
d_gene: -
v_gene: TRBV6-6

CDR3nt: TGTGCCAGCAGCGCTGGGAGCTCCTATAATTCACCCCTCCACTTT
CDR3aa: CASSAGSSYNSPLHF
j_gene: TRBJ1-6
len: 15
abundance: -
d_gene: -
v_gene: TRBV5-5

CDR3nt: TGCGCCAGCAGCTTTACCGGGACAGGAAGTAACGCTGAAGCTTTCTTT
CDR3aa: CASSFTGTGSNAEAFF
j_gene: TRBJ1-1
len: 16
abundance: -
d_gene: TRBD1
v_gene: TRBV5-1

CDR3nt: TGCAGCGTTCCACCCGTATTCCTAGCGGGGGGTCTGAATGAGCAGTTCTTC
CDR3aa: CSVPPVFLAGGLNEQFF
j_gene: TRBJ2-1
len: 17
abundance: -
d_gene: TRBD2
v_gene: TRBV29-1

CDR3nt: TGTGCCAGCAGTGAAGCGGGACAGTTCCGCCAGCCCCAGCATTTT
CDR3aa: CASSEAGQFRQPQHF
j_gene: TRBJ1-5
len: 15
abundance: -
d_gene: TRBD1
v_gene: TRBV6-1

CDR3nt: TGTGCCAGTAGTATCGACAGGGCTAGCAATCAGCCCCAGCATTTT
CDR3aa: CASSIDRASNQPQHF
j_gene: TRBJ1-5
len: 15
abundance: -
d_gene: TRBD1
v_gene: TRBV19

CDR3nt: TGTGCCAGTAGTATAATCAGGCGCCCCTCCTACGAGCAGTACTTC
CDR3aa: CASSIIRRPSYEQYF
j_gene: TRBJ2-7
len: 15
abundance: -
d_gene: -
v_gene: TRBV19

CDR3nt: TGCGCCAGCAGCCCCAGCGGGCTTGACAATGAGCAGTTCTTC
CDR3aa: CASSPSGLDNEQFF
j_gene: TRBJ2-1
len: 14
abundance: -
d_gene: -
v_gene: TRBV5-1

CDR3nt: TGTGCCAGCAGCGGCCCGGGATTGGGGGAGCTGTTTTTT
CDR3aa: CASSGPGLGELFF
j_gene: TRBJ2-2
len: 13
abundance: few
d_gene: -
v_gene: TRBV5-5

CDR3nt: TGTGCCAGCAGTAGGGGGATCACAGATACGCAGTATTTT
CDR3aa: CASSRGITDTQYF
j_gene: TRBJ2-3
len: 13
abundance: once
d_gene: -
v_gene: TRBV11-2

CDR3nt: TGTGCCAGCAGCTTAGGTCAACTAGCCAAAAACATTCAGTACTTC
CDR3aa: CASSLGQLAKNIQYF
j_gene: TRBJ2-4
len: 15
abundance: -
d_gene: -
v_gene: TRBV7-9

CDR3nt: TGCGCCAGCGAGGGACTAGCGGGAGCGAGCGAGCAGTACTTC
CDR3aa: CASEGLAGASEQYF
j_gene: TRBJ2-7
len: 14
abundance: -
d_gene: TRBD2
v_gene: TRBV10-1

CDR3nt: TGTGCCAGCTCACCGTACAGGGGGCGGCATCAGCCCCAGCATTTT
CDR3aa: CASSPYRGRHQPQHF
j_gene: TRBJ1-5
len: 15
abundance: -
d_gene: TRBD1
v_gene: TRBV18

CDR3nt: TGTGCCAGCAGCTTGGTTCAGGGGGCTTACGAGCAGTACTTC
CDR3aa: CASSLVQGAYEQYF
j_gene: TRBJ2-7
len: 14
abundance: -
d_gene: TRBD1
v_gene: TRBV5-6

CDR3nt: TGTGCCACCAGCAGAACTCAACTTTCTGGAAACACCATATATTTT
CDR3aa: CATSRTQLSGNTIYF
j_gene: TRBJ1-3
len: 15
abundance: -
d_gene: -
v_gene: TRBV15

CDR3nt: TGTGCCAGCAGCTTGAGTCTAGCGTACTACAATGAGCAGTTCTTC
CDR3aa: CASSLSLAYYNEQFF
j_gene: TRBJ2-1
len: 15
abundance: -
d_gene: -
v_gene: TRBV5-5